One sample yielded the 20 T cell receptor beta chains listed below, sequenced in a study of T cell repertoires in cytomegalovirus infection. TCRdb fed the reads into MiXCR, producing one record per CDR3 protein. The profile shows tens of thousands of distinct CDR3 sequences, less than 30% of them singletons. These receptors have no known antigen. The sample consisted of CD8+ T cells from cultured PBMCs, taken from culture after CMV antigen stimulation. These TCRs come from a human donor in good health (CMV status not recorded). Some clones in this sample may be carry-over from other donors' samples.

This clonotype was detected only a few times. This chain connects TRBV19 to TRBJ1-1; TRBD1 matches at 7 bases. CDR3 length: 15 residues. Germline CDR1 LNHDA, CDR2 SQIVND (reference sequence). Trimming took 5 bases from V and 0 from J; bases not matched to a gene: 6. CDR3 region: CASSHDREMNTEAFF. CDR3 nucleotides: TGTGCCAGTAGTCACGACAGGGAGATGAACACTGAAGCTTTCTTT.

The chain links TRBV28 to TRBJ2-7; possibly TRBD1 for D (6 bases). V was cut by 2 bases and J by 3 bases, with 14 bases left in between. The CDR3 has 15 residues. CDR1 is MDHEN and CDR2 is SYDVKM in the germline V gene. The CDR3 spells CASSLGAAGVYEQYF. CDR3 coding DNA: TGTGCCAGCAGTTTAGGGGCAGCAGGGGTCTACGAGCAGTACTTC. The variable domain in full, completed from reference TRBV28 and TRBJ2-7, reads DVKVTQSSRYLVKRTGEKVFLECVQDMDHENMFWYRQDPGLGLRLIYFSYDVKMKEKGDIPEGYSVSREKKERFSLILESASTNQTSMYLCASSLGAAGVYEQYFGPGTRLTVT.

This clonotype was seen only a few times. The CDR3 coding sequence is TGTGCCAGCAGCCCACAGGGACAAGCGGGGAGATATGGCTACACCTTC. It specifies CASSPQGQAGRYGYTF. The gene calls are TRBV7-6 and TRBJ1-2; possibly TRBD1 for D (6 bases). Trimming left V 5 bases short and J 5 bases short, with 21 bases between. The CDR3 consists of 16 residues. In germline, CDR1 is SGHVS, CDR2 FNYEAQ.

The rearrangement links TRBV27 to TRBJ1-1; D possibly corresponds to TRBD1 (6 bases). The length of the CDR3 is 13 residues. V gave up 8 bases and J gave up 5 bases, with 15 bases separating them. Germline CDR1 is MNHEY and CDR2 is SMNVEV (reference sequence). CDR3 sequence reads: CASAPTGGTEAFF. The CDR3 DNA reads as TGTGCCAGCGCCCCGACAGGAGGGACTGAAGCTTTCTTT.

This clonotype was observed a few times. V gene TRBV7-9 combines with J gene TRBJ2-3; TRBD2 matches 10 bases. Unmatched junction bases numbered 15, after V lost 5 bases and J lost 10 bases. Per the germline V gene, CDR1 is SEHNR and CDR2 is FQNEAQ (reference sequence). The length of the CDR3 is 16 residues. This CDR3 reads CASSDPGTSAGGAQYF. The DNA of the CDR3 is TGTGCCAGCAGCGACCCCGGGACTAGCGCGGGGGGCGCGCAGTATTTT.

J is TRBJ1-2 and V is TRBV2, with 7 bases matching TRBD1. CDR1 and CDR2 from the germline V gene are SNHLY and FYNNEI. The CDR3 covers 14 residues. After removal of 8 bases from V and 7 bases from J, the junction contained 13 bases not matched to a gene. The CDR3 region is CASGGGGSKAGYTF. The CDR3 coding sequence is TGTGCCAGCGGAGGGGGCGGGTCAAAGGCTGGCTACACCTTC.

This clonotype was counted a few times. V gene TRBV5-1 combines with J gene TRBJ1-4; D unresolved. V lost 2 bases and J 8 bases, leaving 13 bases between the germline ends. Germline CDR1 and CDR2: SGHRS and YFSETQ. The CDR3 runs to 14 residues. The CDR3 nucleotides read TGCGCCAGCAGCTTACTAGACGCAACGGAAAAACTGTTTTTT. Translating it yields CASSLLDATEKLFF. The entire variable domain, with the rest obtained from reference TRBV5-1 and TRBJ1-4, is as follows: KAGVTQTPRYLIKTRGQQVTLSCSPISGHRSVSWYQQTPGQGLQFLFEYFSETQRNKGNFPGRFSGRQFSNSRSEMNVSTLELGDSALYLCASSLLDATEKLFFGSGTQLSVL.

This clonotype turned up a few times. The V gene is TRBV27, the J gene TRBJ2-1; a weak D match, TRBD2 (7 bases). Germline V gene data show CDR1 as MNHEY and CDR2 as SMNVEV (reference sequence). The CDR3 is made up of 15 amino acids. V lost 2 bases and J lost 5, with 13 bases in between. The CDR3 reads CASSLGGGANNEQFF. The CDR3 nucleotides read TGTGCCAGCAGTTTAGGAGGGGGGGCGAACAATGAGCAGTTCTTC.

This chain connects TRBV4-1 to TRBJ2-7; possibly TRBD2 for D (6 bases). The CDR3 is 16 residues long. Germline V gene data show CDR1 as MGHRA and CDR2 as YSYEKL. Trimming removed 0 bases at V and 1 base at J, with 13 bases between. The DNA for the CDR3 is TGCGCCAGCAGCCAAGATCGGACTACCCTGTCCTACGAGCAGTACTTC. The encoded protein is CASSQDRTTLSYEQYF.

This clonotype was seen repeatedly, ten times or more. The gene calls are TRBV29-1 and TRBJ2-2; maybe TRBD1 (6 bases). Germline CDR1 and CDR2: SQVTM and ANQGSEA. The V end was cut by 6 bases, the J end by 5 bases, with 13 bases between. The CDR3 totals 13 residues. CDR3 sequence: CSVDITGTGELFF. CDR3 DNA: TGCAGCGTCGACATAACAGGGACCGGGGAGCTGTTTTTT.

CDR3 region: CASSVTYEQYF. The CDR3 nucleotides are TGTGCCAGCAGCGTCACCTACGAGCAGTACTTC. This sequence joins TRBV11-2 and TRBJ2-7; D ambiguous. V was pared by 5 bases and J by 2 bases, with 4 bases between. The germline CDR1 and CDR2 sequences are SGHAT and FQNNGV. The CDR3 sequence is 11 residues long. Combining the CDR3 with reference TRBV11-2 and TRBJ2-7 gives the whole variable domain EAGVAQSPRYKIIEKRQSVAFWCNPISGHATLYWYQQILGQGPKLLIQFQNNGVVDDSQLPKDRFSAERLKGVDSTLKIQPAKLEDSAVYLCASSVTYEQYFGPGTRLTVT.

J is TRBJ1-3 and V is TRBV5-1, with D maybe TRBD1 (5 bases). Between the trimmed V and J ends, which lost 4 bases and 4 bases, there was a span of 18 bases. Germline lookup yields CDR1 SGHRS and CDR2 YFSETQ. This CDR3 has 16 amino acids. The CDR3 bases are TGCGCCAGCAGCCTCGACGCCGGGACGGCGGGAAACACCATATATTTT. Protein product: CASSLDAGTAGNTIYF.

There are many counts of this clonotype. The gene calls are TRBV19 and TRBJ1-5; 8 nucleotides align to TRBD1. The J segment lost 1 base and the V segment lost 7 bases, leaving 9 bases of the junction unmatched. This CDR3 contains 16 residues. Germline V gives CDR1 LNHDA, CDR2 SQIVND (reference sequence). DNA for the CDR3: TGTGCCAGTACCGCGGGACAGGATTTAAGCAATCAGCCCCAGCATTTT. It is translated as CASTAGQDLSNQPQHF.

The gene calls are TRBV6-4 and TRBJ2-1; D call uncertain. The CDR3 runs to 13 residues. Per the germline V gene, CDR1 is MRHNA and CDR2 is SNTAGT. The ends were cut back, 2 bases at V and 1 base at J, with 3 bases in the middle. The CDR3 region is CASSDGSYNEQFF. The CDR3 nucleotides read TGTGCCAGCAGTGACGGGTCCTACAATGAGCAGTTCTTC.

The CDR3 DNA reads as TGTGCCAGCAGCCACCTGGACGGACCAACTAATGAAAAACTGTTTTTT. Translating it yields CASSHLDGPTNEKLFF. The rearrangement joins TRBV14 to TRBJ1-4, with D uncertain. The CDR3 covers 16 residues. Deletions cut 3 bases from V and 0 bases from J, with 11 bases between. Per the germline V gene, CDR1 is SGHDN and CDR2 is FVKESK.

Ten or more counts support this clonotype. The chain uses TRBV7-2 and TRBJ1-4; D unresolved. This CDR3 comprises 16 residues. Germline assignment: CDR1 SGHTA and CDR2 FQGNSA. With 5 bases removed from V and 0 bases from J, the gap between germline ends came to 13 bases. The CDR3: CASSPTSTTTNEKLFF. CDR3 in DNA: TGTGCCAGCAGCCCCACCAGCACGACAACTAATGAAAAACTGTTTTTT.

The DNA of the CDR3 is TGTGCTAGTGGTCGAAACGGGAGATCGAACACCGGGGAGCTGTTTTTT. This encodes CASGRNGRSNTGELFF. The genes are TRBV12-5 and TRBJ2-2; TRBD2 might be the D (6 bases). Germline CDR1 and CDR2: LGHNT and FRNRAP. There are 16 residues in the CDR3. V was shortened by 5 bases and J by 0 bases, with 13 bases between the two germline ends.

V and J are TRBV19 and TRBJ2-2, with no clear D. Germline CDR1 and CDR2: LNHDA and SQIVND (reference sequence). This CDR3 spans 13 amino acids. The ends were cut back, 2 bases at V and 6 bases at J, with 7 bases in the middle. The CDR3 region has the DNA TGTGCCAGTAGTATAACTGTGTCCGGGGAGCTGTTTTTT. This gives the protein CASSITVSGELFF.

This chain connects TRBV7-9 to TRBJ1-1; TRBD1 is a possible D gene (5 bases). V was trimmed by 1 base and J by 1 base, leaving 7 bases between them. CDR1 SEHNR and CDR2 FQNEAQ come from the germline V gene (reference sequence). There are 14 residues in the CDR3. The CDR3 here is CASSLVRENTEAFF. The CDR3 DNA sequence: TGTGCCAGCAGCTTAGTCAGGGAGAACACTGAAGCTTTCTTT.

This clonotype was observed a few times. The chain carries TRBV3-1 and TRBJ2-2; D might be TRBD2 (6 bases). In germline, CDR1 is LGHDT, CDR2 YNNKEL (reference sequence). V lost 4 bases and J 4 bases, leaving 19 bases between the germline ends. CDR3 size: 17 residues. The CDR3 spells CASSPRWDLSGTGELFF. Written as DNA, the CDR3 is TGTGCCAGCAGCCCTCGATGGGATCTTAGCGGCACCGGGGAGCTGTTTTTT.